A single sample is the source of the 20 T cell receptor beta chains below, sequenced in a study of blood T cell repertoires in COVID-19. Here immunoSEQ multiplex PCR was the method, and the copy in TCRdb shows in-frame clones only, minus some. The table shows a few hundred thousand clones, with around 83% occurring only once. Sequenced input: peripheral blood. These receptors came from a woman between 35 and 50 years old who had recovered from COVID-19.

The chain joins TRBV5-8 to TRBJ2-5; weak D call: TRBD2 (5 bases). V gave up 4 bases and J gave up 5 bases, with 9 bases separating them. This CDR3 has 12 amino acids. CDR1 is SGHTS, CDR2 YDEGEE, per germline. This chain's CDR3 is CASSREFETQYF. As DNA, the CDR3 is TGTGCCAGCAGCCGGGAATTCGAGACCCAGTACTTC. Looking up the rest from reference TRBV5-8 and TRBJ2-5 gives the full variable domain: EAGVTQSPTHLIKTRGQQATLRCSPISGHTSVYWYQQALGLGLQFLLWYDEGEERNRGNFPPRFSGRQFPNYSSELNVNALELEDSALYLCASSREFETQYFGPGTRLLVL.

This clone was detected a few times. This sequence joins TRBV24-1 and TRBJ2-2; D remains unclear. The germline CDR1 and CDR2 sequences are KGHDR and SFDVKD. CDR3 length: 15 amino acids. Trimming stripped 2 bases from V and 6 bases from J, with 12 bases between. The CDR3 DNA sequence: TGTGCCACCAGTGATTCACCAGGTCCGGCCGGGGAGCTGTTTTTT. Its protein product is CATSDSPGPAGELFF.

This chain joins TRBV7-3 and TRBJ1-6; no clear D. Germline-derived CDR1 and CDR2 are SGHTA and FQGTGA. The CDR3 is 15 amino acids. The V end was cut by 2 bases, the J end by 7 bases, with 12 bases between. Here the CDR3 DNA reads TGTGCCAGCAGCTTACAATATCGGGGAAATTCACCCCTCCACTTT. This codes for CASSLQYRGNSPLHF. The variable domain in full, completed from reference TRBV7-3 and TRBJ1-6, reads GAGVSQTPSNKVTEKGKYVELRCDPISGHTALYWYRQSLGQGPEFLIYFQGTGAADDSGLPNDRFFAVRPEGSVSTLKIQRTERGDSAVYLCASSLQYRGNSPLHFGNGTRLTVT.

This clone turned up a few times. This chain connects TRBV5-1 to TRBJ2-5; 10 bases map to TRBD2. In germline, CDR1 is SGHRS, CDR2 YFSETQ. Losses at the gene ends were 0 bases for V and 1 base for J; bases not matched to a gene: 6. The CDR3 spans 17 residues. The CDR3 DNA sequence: TGCGCCAGCAGCTTGGGGGCTAGCGGGGGCTTCCAAGAGACCCAGTACTTC. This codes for CASSLGASGGFQETQYF.

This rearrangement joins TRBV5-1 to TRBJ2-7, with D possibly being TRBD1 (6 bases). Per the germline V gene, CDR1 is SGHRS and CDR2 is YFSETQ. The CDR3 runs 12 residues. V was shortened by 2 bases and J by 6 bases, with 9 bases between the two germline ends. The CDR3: CASSFDRSEQYF. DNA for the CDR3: TGCGCCAGCAGCTTCGACAGGTCCGAGCAGTACTTC.

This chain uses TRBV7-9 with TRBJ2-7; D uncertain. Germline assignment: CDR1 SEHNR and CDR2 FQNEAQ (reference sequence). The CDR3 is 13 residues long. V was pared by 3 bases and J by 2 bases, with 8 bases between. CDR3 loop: CASSFLQTYEQYF. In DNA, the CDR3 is TGTGCCAGCAGCTTTTTACAGACCTACGAGCAGTACTTC.

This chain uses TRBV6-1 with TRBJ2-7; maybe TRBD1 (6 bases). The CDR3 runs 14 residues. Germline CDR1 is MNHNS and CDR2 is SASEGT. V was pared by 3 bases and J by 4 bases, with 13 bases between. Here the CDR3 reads CASSDIGGSYEQYF. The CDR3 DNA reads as TGTGCCAGCAGTGATATAGGGGGTTCGTACGAGCAGTACTTC.

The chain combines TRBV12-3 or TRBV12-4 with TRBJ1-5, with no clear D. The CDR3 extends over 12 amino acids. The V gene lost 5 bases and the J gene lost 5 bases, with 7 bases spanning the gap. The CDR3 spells CASSPRHQPQHF. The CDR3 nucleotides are TGTGCCAGCAGTCCCCGTCATCAGCCCCAGCATTTT.

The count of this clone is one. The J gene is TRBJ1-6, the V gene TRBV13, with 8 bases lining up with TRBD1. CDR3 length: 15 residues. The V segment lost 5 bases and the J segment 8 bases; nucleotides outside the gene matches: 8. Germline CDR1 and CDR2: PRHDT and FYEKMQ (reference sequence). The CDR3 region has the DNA TGTGCCAGCAGCCCACCAGGGGGACAGGATTCACCCCTCCACTTT. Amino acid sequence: CASSPPGGQDSPLHF. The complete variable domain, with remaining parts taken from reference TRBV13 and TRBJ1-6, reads AAGVIQSPRHLIKEKRETATLKCYPIPRHDTVYWYQQGPGQDPQFLISFYEKMQSDKGSIPDRFSAQQFSDYHSELNMSSLELGDSALYFCASSPPGGQDSPLHFGNGTRLTVT.

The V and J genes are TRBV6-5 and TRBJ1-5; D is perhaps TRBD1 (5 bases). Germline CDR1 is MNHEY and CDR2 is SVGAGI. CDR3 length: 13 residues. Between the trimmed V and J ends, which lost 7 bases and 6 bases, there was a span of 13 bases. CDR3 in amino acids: CASIPAGGQPQHF. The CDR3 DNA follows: TGTGCCAGCATTCCCGCCGGGGGTCAGCCCCAGCATTTT.

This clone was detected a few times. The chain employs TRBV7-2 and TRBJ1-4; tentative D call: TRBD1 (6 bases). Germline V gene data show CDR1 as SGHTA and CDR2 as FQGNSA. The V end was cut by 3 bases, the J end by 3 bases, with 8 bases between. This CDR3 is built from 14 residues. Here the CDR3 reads CASSLTGSNEKLFF. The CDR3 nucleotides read TGTGCCAGCAGCTTGACAGGTTCTAATGAAAAACTGTTTTTT.

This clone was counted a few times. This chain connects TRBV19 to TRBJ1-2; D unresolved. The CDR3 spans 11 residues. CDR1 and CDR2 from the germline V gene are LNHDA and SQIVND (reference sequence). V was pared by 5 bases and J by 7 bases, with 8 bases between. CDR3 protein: CASSSSPGYTF. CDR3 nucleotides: TGTGCCAGTAGTTCCTCCCCTGGCTACACCTTC.

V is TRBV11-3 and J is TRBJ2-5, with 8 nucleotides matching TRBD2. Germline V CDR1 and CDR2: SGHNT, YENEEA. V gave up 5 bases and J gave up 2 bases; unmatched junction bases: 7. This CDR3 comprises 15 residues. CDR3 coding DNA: TGTGCCAGCAGCCACGGGGGGGGCCTACAAGAGACCCAGTACTTC. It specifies CASSHGGGLQETQYF.

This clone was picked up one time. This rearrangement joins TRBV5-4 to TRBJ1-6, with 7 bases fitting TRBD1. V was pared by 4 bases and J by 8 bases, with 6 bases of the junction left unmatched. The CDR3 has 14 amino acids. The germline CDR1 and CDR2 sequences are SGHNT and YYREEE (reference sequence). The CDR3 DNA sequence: TGTGCCAGCAGCGCCGACAGGGCCGATTCACCCCTCCACTTT. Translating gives CASSADRADSPLHF. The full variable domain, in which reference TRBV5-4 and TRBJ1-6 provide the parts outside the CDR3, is ETGVTQSPTHLIKTRGQQVTLRCSSQSGHNTVSWYQQALGQGPQFIFQYYREEENGRGNFPPRFSGLQFPNYSSELNVNALELDDSALYLCASSADRADSPLHFGNGTRLTVT.

Here the CDR3 reads CASVGGSFDMNTEAFF. The CDR3 coding sequence is TGTGCCAGCGTTGGAGGGAGTTTTGATATGAACACTGAAGCTTTCTTT. The rearrangement links TRBV28 to TRBJ1-1; no firm D call. The germline V gene has CDR1 MDHEN and CDR2 SYDVKM. V lost 8 bases and J lost 0, with 19 bases in between. The CDR3 is made up of 16 amino acids.

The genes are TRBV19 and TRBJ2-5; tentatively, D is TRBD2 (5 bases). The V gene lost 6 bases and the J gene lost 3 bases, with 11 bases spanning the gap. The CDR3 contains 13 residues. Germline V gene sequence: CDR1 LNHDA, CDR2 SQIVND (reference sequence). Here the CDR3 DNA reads TGTGCCAGTAGGAGGGTCGGAGAAGAGACCCAGTACTTC. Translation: CASRRVGEETQYF.

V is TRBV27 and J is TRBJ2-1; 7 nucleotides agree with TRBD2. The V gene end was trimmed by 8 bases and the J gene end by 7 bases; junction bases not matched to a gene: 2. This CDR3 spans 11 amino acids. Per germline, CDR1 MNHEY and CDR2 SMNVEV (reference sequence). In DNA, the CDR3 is TGTGCCAGCGGGGGGGGTAATGAGCAGTTCTTC. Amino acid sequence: CASGGGNEQFF.

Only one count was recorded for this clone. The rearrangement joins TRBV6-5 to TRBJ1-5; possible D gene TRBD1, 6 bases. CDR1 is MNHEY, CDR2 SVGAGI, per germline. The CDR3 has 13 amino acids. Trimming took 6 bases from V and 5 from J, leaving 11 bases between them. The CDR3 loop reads CASRGDNDQPQHF. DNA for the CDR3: TGTGCCAGCAGGGGGGACAACGATCAGCCCCAGCATTTT.

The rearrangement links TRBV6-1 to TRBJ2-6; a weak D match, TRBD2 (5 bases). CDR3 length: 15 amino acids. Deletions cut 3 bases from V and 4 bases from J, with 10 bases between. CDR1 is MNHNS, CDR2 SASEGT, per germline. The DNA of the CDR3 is TGTGCCAGCAGTGACGAGGGCGCGGGGGCCAACGTCCTGACTTTC. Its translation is CASSDEGAGANVLTF.

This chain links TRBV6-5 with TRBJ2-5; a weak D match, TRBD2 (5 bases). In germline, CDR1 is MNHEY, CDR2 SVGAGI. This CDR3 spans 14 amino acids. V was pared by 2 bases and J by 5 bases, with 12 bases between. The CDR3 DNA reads TGTGCCAGCAGTTACCGGACTCGGCCGGAGACCCAGTACTTC. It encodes CASSYRTRPETQYF.